Below are 5 T cell receptor beta chains sequenced from a single sample in a study of read filtering for tumor transcriptome and immune sequencing. The library was built from about 370 ng RNA with molecular barcoded adaptors for alpha/delta and beta/gamma chains. One entry per CDR3 protein results from TCRdb running MiXCR on the reads. Among roughly 130,000 distinct CDR3 sequences listed, 13% were seen once. Material: a population of CD138-negative cells sorted from bone marrow. These TCRs come from a donor at least 40 years old with multiple myeloma.

Concerning this clonotype: It may be a read error: a sequence one base away is much more abundant. This chain connects TRBV7-3 to TRBJ2-1; perhaps TRBD2 as D (6 bases). The CDR3 contains 15 residues. CDR1 is SGHTA, CDR2 FQGTGA, per germline. Here the CDR3 DNA reads TGTGCCAGCAGCCCTAGCGCCTCCTCCTACACTGAGCAGTTCTTC. It encodes CASSPSASSYTEQFF.

This clonotype was seen at least ten times. The chain couples TRBV6-1 to TRBJ1-5; D not certain. This CDR3 region has 14 residues. CDR1 MNHNS and CDR2 SASEGT come from the germline V gene. V gave up 5 bases and J gave up 4 bases, with 12 bases separating them. CDR3 region: CASSRAGTNQPQHF. CDR3 sequence (DNA): TGTGCCAGCAGTCGGGCCGGCACGAATCAGCCCCAGCATTTT.

This clonotype occurred once. A much larger clone is a single base away; this may be a read error. CDR3 sequence reads: CASCRDHTGELSF. Here the CDR3 DNA reads TGTGCCAGCTGCCGGGACCACACCGGGGAGCTGTCTTTT. This sequence joins TRBV2 and TRBJ2-2; D may correspond to TRBD1 or TRBD2 (5 bases each). Germline V gene data show CDR1 as SNHLY and CDR2 as FYNNEI. The CDR3 has 13 amino acids.

This clonotype appeared many times. The chain joins TRBV7-2 to TRBJ2-5, with D possibly matching TRBD2 (6 bases). V shed 10 bases and J shed 3 bases, with 15 bases lying between them. The CDR3 loop spans 13 amino acids. CDR1 and CDR2 (germline): SGHTA, FQGNSA. As DNA, the CDR3 is TGTGCCATCGCCCGGGAGAGAAAAGAGACCCAGTACTTC. Amino acids: CAIARERKETQYF. Full variable domain (rest looked up from reference TRBV7-2 and TRBJ2-5): GAGVSQSPSNKVTEKGKDVELRCDPISGHTALYWYRQSLGQGLEFLIYFQGNSAPDKSGLPSDRFSAERTGGSVSTLTIQRTQQEDSAVYLCAIARERKETQYFGPGTRLLVL.

This clonotype was counted at least ten times. The chain carries TRBV11-2 and TRBJ1-6; D gene ambiguous. V lost 5 bases, J lost 7 bases, and 15 bases lay in between. The CDR3 consists of 15 residues. Germline V gives CDR1 SGHAT, CDR2 FQNNGV. CDR3 DNA sequence: TGTGCCAGCAGCCCCGAGTACCCGGGGAATTCACCCCTCCACTTT. It yields the protein CASSPEYPGNSPLHF.